This passage covers 28 T cell receptor beta chains from one sample sequenced in a study of blood T cell repertoires in COVID-19. Sequencing was performed with immunoSEQ multiplex PCR; in TCRdb, only in-frame clones are kept and a portion is missing. The sample carries 35,000 to 55,000 clones, approximately 87% recorded once. Sequencing was carried out using peripheral blood. Every receptor here comes from a human donor in a cohort sampled during active COVID-19.

This clone was recorded only once. In DNA, the CDR3 is TGTGCCAGCAGTTTCACAGGGGGCAACTATGGCTACACCTTC. Translating it yields CASSFTGGNYGYTF. V is TRBV28 and J is TRBJ1-2; 9 nucleotides line up with TRBD1. J lost 2 bases, V lost 3 bases, and 1 base had no gene match. The CDR3 totals 14 residues. The germline gives CDR1 MDHEN, CDR2 SYDVKM.

The rearrangement joins TRBV6-6 to TRBJ1-6; tentatively, D is TRBD1 (5 bases). Germline V lookup: CDR1 MNHNY, CDR2 SVGAGI (reference sequence). This CDR3 contains 14 residues. Trimming took off 6 bases at V and 10 bases at J, with 16 bases between the two ends. The CDR3 nucleotides read TGTGCCAGCAGGATCCAGGGAATTGGATCACCCCTCCACTTT. Translation gives CASRIQGIGSPLHF.

This chain connects TRBV19 to TRBJ2-2, with TRBD2 matching over 11 bases. Per germline, CDR1 LNHDA and CDR2 SQIVND (reference sequence). V shed 5 bases and J 5 bases; nucleotides not matched to a gene: 4. The CDR3 contains 15 residues. CDR3: CASSVSSGRTGELFF. As DNA, the CDR3 is TGTGCCAGTAGTGTATCTAGCGGGAGGACCGGGGAGCTGTTTTTT.

The V and J genes are TRBV18 and TRBJ2-5; 14 bases agree with TRBD2. The germline gives CDR1 KGHSH, CDR2 LQKENI. V lost 5 bases to trimming and J lost 5 bases; unmatched junction nucleotides: 7. The CDR3 runs 16 residues. In DNA, the CDR3 is TGTGCCAGCTCATCGCGGACTAGCGGGAGGATGGAGACCCAGTACTTC. Amino acids: CASSSRTSGRMETQYF.

This clone was detected only a few times. This chain connects TRBV30 to TRBJ2-1, with D perhaps matching TRBD2 (5 bases). V gave up 0 bases and J gave up 3 bases, with 9 bases separating them. Germline V gene data show CDR1 as GTSNPN and CDR2 as SVGIG (reference sequence). This CDR3 has 14 amino acids. The CDR3 DNA sequence: TGTGCCTGGAGTGTCGGGGTTGGCTACAATGAGCAGTTCTTC. This translates into CAWSVGVGYNEQFF. Variable domain in full (rest from reference TRBV30 and TRBJ2-1): SQTIHQWPATLVQPVGSPLSLECTVEGTSNPNLYWYRQAAGRGLQLLFYSVGIGQISSEVPQNLSASRPQDRQFILSSKKLLLSDSGFYLCAWSVGVGYNEQFFGPGTRLTVL.

In its sample, this clone was seen once. The chain couples TRBV7-2 to TRBJ2-5; D is perhaps TRBD2 (6 bases). The germline V gene encodes CDR1 SGHTA and CDR2 FQGNSA. The V end lost 5 bases, the J end lost 4 bases, and 17 bases lay between the germline ends. CDR3 length: 15 amino acids. CDR3 loop: CASSLGLHGGETQYF. The CDR3 coding sequence is TGTGCCAGCAGCCTCGGGCTCCACGGGGGAGAGACCCAGTACTTC.

About this clone: A junction end diverges from the germline sequence, so it may reflect a read error. The V and J genes are TRBV27 and TRBJ1-1, with TRBD1 matching 8 bases. CDR1 and CDR2 (germline): MNHEY, SMNVEV (reference sequence). The CDR3 has 16 residues. The CDR3 loop reads CASSHDRGVVNTEAFF. The CDR3 region has the DNA TGTGCCAGCAGTCATGACAGGGGAGTTGTGAATACTGAAGCTTTCTTT.

This clone has just a few counts. The chain employs TRBV19 and TRBJ1-5; no clear D. Germline lookup yields CDR1 LNHDA and CDR2 SQIVND (reference sequence). The CDR3 spans 16 residues. V lost 1 base, J lost 0 bases, and 10 bases lay in between. CDR3 sequence: CASSIGTVNSNQPQHF. DNA of the CDR3: TGTGCCAGTAGTATAGGAACAGTGAATAGCAATCAGCCCCAGCATTTT.

The chain combines TRBV7-2 with TRBJ2-7; 11 bases map to TRBD2. The CDR3 runs to 14 residues. V was pared by 6 bases and J by 7 bases, with 8 bases of the junction left unmatched. CDR1 is SGHTA and CDR2 is FQGNSA in the germline V gene. CDR3 bases: TGTGCCAGCAGGGGGCTAGCGGGAGGAGGTGAGCAGTACTTC. Its protein product is CASRGLAGGGEQYF.

The J gene is TRBJ2-1, the V gene TRBV5-1, with D tentatively TRBD2 (6 bases). The CDR3 is 16 amino acids. The V gene's germline CDR1 is SGHRS and CDR2 YFSETQ. V was clipped by 0 bases and J by 8 bases, with 18 bases between them. CDR3 loop: CASSLAGGWGFHEQFF. CDR3 bases: TGCGCCAGCAGCTTGGCTGGGGGGTGGGGTTTCCATGAGCAGTTCTTC.

The rearrangement joins TRBV29-1 to TRBJ2-3; tentatively, D is TRBD1 (5 bases). Trimming cost V 6 bases and J 0 bases, with 13 bases left between them. The germline CDR1 and CDR2 sequences are SQVTM and ANQGSEA. The CDR3 length is 14 residues. CDR3 DNA sequence: TGCAGCGTGGCCTCGCGGACAAGCACAGATACGCAGTATTTT. Its translation is CSVASRTSTDTQYF.

This chain connects TRBV14 to TRBJ2-1; TRBD2 aligns across 12 bases. CDR3 length: 16 residues. V lost 5 bases and J lost 1; bases outside the gene matches: 3. CDR1 SGHDN and CDR2 FVKESK come from the germline V gene. The CDR3, as DNA: TGTGCCAGCAGCTGGACTAGCGGGGCTTCCTACAATGAGCAGTTCTTC. Protein sequence: CASSWTSGASYNEQFF.

The V and J genes are TRBV9 and TRBJ2-1; TRBD1 matches at 9 bases. CDR3 size: 16 residues. With 5 bases clipped from V and 9 bases from J, the junction kept 15 bases outside the gene matches. The germline CDR1 and CDR2 sequences are SGDLS and YYNGEE. Here the CDR3 DNA reads TGTGCCAGCAGTCCATCGGGGGGACAGGGTGGAGGTGAGCAGTTCTTC. Amino acids: CASSPSGGQGGGEQFF. The full variable domain, in which reference TRBV9 and TRBJ2-1 provide the parts outside the CDR3, is DSGVTQTPKHLITATGQRVTLRCSPRSGDLSVYWYQQSLDQGLQFLIQYYNGEERAKGNILERFSAQQFPDLHSELNLSSLELGDSALYFCASSPSGGQGGGEQFFGPGTRLTVL.

V and J are TRBV18 and TRBJ2-2; D is perhaps TRBD1 (5 bases). Trimming cost V 2 bases and J 1 base, with 8 bases left between them. This CDR3 has 15 amino acids. From germline, CDR1 is KGHSH and CDR2 LQKENI. The CDR3 spells CASSPRGGNTGELFF. CDR3 coding DNA: TGTGCCAGCTCACCAAGGGGCGGGAACACCGGGGAGCTGTTTTTT.

V is TRBV4-1 and J is TRBJ2-1; 9 positions match TRBD2. Losses at the gene ends were 3 bases for V and 3 bases for J; bases not matched to a gene: 6. CDR1 and CDR2 from the germline V gene are MGHRA and YSYEKL. The CDR3 consists of 16 residues. This CDR3 reads CASSHDPSGVYNEQFF. In DNA, the CDR3 is TGCGCCAGCAGCCACGATCCTAGCGGGGTCTACAATGAGCAGTTCTTC.

The chain uses TRBV5-5 and TRBJ1-5; D is undetermined. The CDR3 extends over 15 amino acids. V was pared by 2 bases and J by 0 bases, with 9 bases between. Looked up from germline, CDR1 is SGHKS and CDR2 is YYEKEE (reference sequence). In nucleotides, the CDR3 is TGTGCCAGCAGCTTTGGGCCTAATAGCAATCAGCCCCAGCATTTT. It codes for CASSFGPNSNQPQHF.

The chain recombines TRBV12-3 or TRBV12-4 with TRBJ2-7; D ambiguous. The CDR3 runs to 13 residues. V was shortened by 3 bases and J by 3 bases, with 9 bases between the two germline ends. The CDR3 sequence: CASSFAEGYEQYF. In DNA, the CDR3 is TGTGCCAGCAGTTTTGCGGAAGGCTACGAGCAGTACTTC.

This clone was detected once. V is TRBV18 and J is TRBJ2-5, with no clear D. V dropped 5 bases and J dropped 2 bases, with 3 bases sitting between them. Germline V gene sequence: CDR1 KGHSH, CDR2 LQKENI. This CDR3 spans 11 amino acids. CDR3 protein: CASSSQETQYF. Written as DNA, the CDR3 is TGTGCCAGCTCATCACAAGAGACCCAGTACTTC. Together with reference TRBV18 and TRBJ2-5, the CDR3 gives the full variable domain: NAGVMQNPRHLVRRRGQEARLRCSPMKGHSHVYWYRQLPEEGLKFMVYLQKENIIDESGMPKERFSAEFPKEGPSILRIQQVVRGDSAAYFCASSSQETQYFGPGTRLLVL.

The chain employs TRBV27 and TRBJ1-6; TRBD1 matches at 10 bases. With V trimmed by 1 base and J by 7 bases, 4 bases remained unmatched. The germline CDR1 and CDR2 sequences are MNHEY and SMNVEV (reference sequence). CDR3 length: 16 residues. The CDR3 DNA reads as TGTGCCAGCAGTTTATTTCCGGGACAGGGGAATTCACCCCTCCACTTT. Amino acid sequence: CASSLFPGQGNSPLHF.

The chain carries TRBV30 and TRBJ2-3; 7 bases are shared with TRBD1. V gave up 8 bases and J gave up 7 bases; unmatched junction bases: 9. Germline V gives CDR1 GTSNPN, CDR2 SVGIG (reference sequence). The CDR3 consists of 12 residues. CDR3 nucleotide sequence: TGTGCCCGACGGACAGGCCCCCATACGCAGTATTTT. This sequence encodes CARRTGPHTQYF.

The chain recombines TRBV7-9 with TRBJ2-2; D not certain. Germline CDR1 reads SEHNR; CDR2 reads FQNEAQ (reference sequence). CDR3 length: 14 amino acids. V was pared by 3 bases and J by 7 bases, with 12 bases between. CDR3: CASSFDWQIGELFF. In DNA form, the CDR3 reads TGTGCCAGCAGCTTTGATTGGCAAATCGGGGAGCTGTTTTTT.

V is TRBV7-9 and J is TRBJ2-3; D gene ambiguous. Trimming cost V 1 base and J 1 base, with 6 bases left between them. CDR1 SEHNR and CDR2 FQNEAQ come from the germline V gene (reference sequence). The length of the CDR3 is 14 residues. The CDR3 spells CASSLDFGTDTQYF. For the CDR3, the DNA is TGTGCCAGCAGCTTAGACTTTGGCACAGATACGCAGTATTTT.

This rearrangement joins TRBV24-1 to TRBJ2-1; 9 nucleotides line up with TRBD1. The J segment lost 5 bases and the V segment lost 4 bases, leaving 5 bases of the junction unmatched. Germline V lookup: CDR1 KGHDR, CDR2 SFDVKD. The CDR3 extends over 15 amino acids. CDR3 DNA sequence: TGTGCCACCAGTGAACCGGGACAGGGCAACAATGAGCAGTTCTTC. Protein sequence: CATSEPGQGNNEQFF.

The chain carries TRBV19 and TRBJ1-5; D perhaps matches TRBD1 (6 bases). Germline V gene sequence: CDR1 LNHDA, CDR2 SQIVND (reference sequence). The CDR3 sequence is 19 residues long. Trimming cost V 6 bases and J 3 bases, with 27 bases left between them. The CDR3 region is CASRGSQTGSRRVNQPQHF. The CDR3 region has the DNA TGTGCCAGTAGAGGTAGTCAGACAGGATCCCGCCGGGTCAATCAGCCCCAGCATTTT.

This chain connects TRBV11-1 to TRBJ2-5, with D perhaps matching TRBD1 (5 bases). The germline V gene has CDR1 SGHAT and CDR2 FQDESV (reference sequence). The V and J ends lost 5 bases and 3 bases respectively, with 19 bases between them. CDR3 length equals 16 residues. The CDR3: CASSPSPSGFKETQYF. In DNA form, the CDR3 reads TGTGCCAGCAGCCCGTCCCCCTCAGGGTTCAAAGAGACCCAGTACTTC.

This chain joins TRBV28 and TRBJ2-4; 7 bases align to TRBD2. V was pared by 6 bases and J by 3 bases, with 11 bases of the junction left unmatched. This CDR3 comprises 16 residues. Germline values: CDR1 MDHEN, CDR2 SYDVKM. In nucleotides, the CDR3 is TGTGCCAGCAGGCCATCGGGAGGAGCTGGCAAAAACATTCAGTACTTC. This codes for CASRPSGGAGKNIQYF. Based on the CDR3 plus reference TRBV28 and TRBJ2-4, the full variable domain is DVKVTQSSRYLVKRTGEKVFLECVQDMDHENMFWYRQDPGLGLRLIYFSYDVKMKEKGDIPEGYSVSREKKERFSLILESASTNQTSMYLCASRPSGGAGKNIQYFGAGTRLSVL.

This clone was found once. This chain joins TRBV3-1 (or the pseudogene TRBV3-2) and TRBJ2-7, with 8 bases that match TRBD2. This CDR3 is built from 15 residues. After removal of 2 bases from V and 1 base from J, the junction contained 4 bases not matched to a gene. Germline V CDR1 and CDR2: LGHDT, YNNKEL (reference sequence). The CDR3 DNA reads TGTGCCAGCAGCCAATCTAGCGGGCAATCCTACGAGCAGTACTTC. As protein: CASSQSSGQSYEQYF.

The chain couples TRBV28 to TRBJ2-1; TRBD2 aligns across 14 bases. Germline V gives CDR1 MDHEN, CDR2 SYDVKM. The CDR3 is made up of 19 amino acids. J was trimmed by 1 base and V by 7 bases; bases with no gene match: 12. CDR3 sequence reads: CASTPHTGTSGSSYNEQFF. In DNA form, the CDR3 reads TGTGCCAGCACCCCGCACACCGGGACTAGCGGGAGTTCCTACAATGAGCAGTTCTTC.